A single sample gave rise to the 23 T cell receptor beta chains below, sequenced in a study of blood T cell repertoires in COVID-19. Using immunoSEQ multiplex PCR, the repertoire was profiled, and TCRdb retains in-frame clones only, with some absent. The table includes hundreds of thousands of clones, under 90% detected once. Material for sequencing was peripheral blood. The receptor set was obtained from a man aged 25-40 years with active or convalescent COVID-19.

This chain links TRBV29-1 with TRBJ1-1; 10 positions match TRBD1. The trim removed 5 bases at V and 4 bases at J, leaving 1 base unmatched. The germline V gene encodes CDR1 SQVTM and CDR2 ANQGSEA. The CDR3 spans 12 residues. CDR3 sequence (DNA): TGCAGCGTTAGGACAGGGGGCACTGAAGCTTTCTTT. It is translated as CSVRTGGTEAFF.

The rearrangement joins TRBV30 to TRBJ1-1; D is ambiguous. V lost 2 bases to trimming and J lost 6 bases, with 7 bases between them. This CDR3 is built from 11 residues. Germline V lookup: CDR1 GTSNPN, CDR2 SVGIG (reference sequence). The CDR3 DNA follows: TGTGCCTGGAGTCGAGGGCCTGAAGCTTTCTTT. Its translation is CAWSRGPEAFF.

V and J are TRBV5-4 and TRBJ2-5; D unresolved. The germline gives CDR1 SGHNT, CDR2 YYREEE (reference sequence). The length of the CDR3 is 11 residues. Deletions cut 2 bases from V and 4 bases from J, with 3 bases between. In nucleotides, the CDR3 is TGTGCCAGCAGCTTACTAGAGACCCAGTACTTC. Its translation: CASSLLETQYF.

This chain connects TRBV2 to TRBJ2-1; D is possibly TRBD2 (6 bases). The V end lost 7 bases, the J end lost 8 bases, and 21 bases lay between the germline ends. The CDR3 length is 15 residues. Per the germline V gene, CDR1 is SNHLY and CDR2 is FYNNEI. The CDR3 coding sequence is TGTGCCAGCACCAATCCGGGACTTGGCCTCGATGAGCAGTTCTTC. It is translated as CASTNPGLGLDEQFF.

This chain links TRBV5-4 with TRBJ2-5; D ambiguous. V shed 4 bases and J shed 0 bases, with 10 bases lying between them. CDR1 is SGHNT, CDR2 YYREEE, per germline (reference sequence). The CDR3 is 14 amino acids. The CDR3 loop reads CASSIGRDQETQYF. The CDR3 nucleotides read TGTGCCAGCAGCATCGGCCGGGACCAAGAGACCCAGTACTTC.

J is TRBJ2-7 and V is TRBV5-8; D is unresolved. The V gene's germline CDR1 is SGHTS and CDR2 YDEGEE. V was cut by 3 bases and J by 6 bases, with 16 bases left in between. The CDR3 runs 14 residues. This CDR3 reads CASSYGPSLPEQYF. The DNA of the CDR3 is TGTGCCAGCAGCTATGGTCCTAGTCTACCCGAGCAGTACTTC.

The CDR3 reads CASSQDEETQYF. The CDR3, as DNA: TGTGCCAGCAGCCAGGATGAGGAGACCCAGTACTTC. The V gene is TRBV6-5, the J gene TRBJ2-5; no definite D call. The CDR3 is 12 residues long. From germline, CDR1 is MNHEY and CDR2 SVGAGI. The V gene lost 6 bases and the J gene lost 5 bases, with 10 bases spanning the gap.

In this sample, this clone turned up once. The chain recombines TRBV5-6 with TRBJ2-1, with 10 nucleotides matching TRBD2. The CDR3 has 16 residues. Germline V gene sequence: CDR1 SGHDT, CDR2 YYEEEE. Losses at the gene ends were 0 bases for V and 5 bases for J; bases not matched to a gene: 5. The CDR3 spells CASSLELAGNDNEQFF. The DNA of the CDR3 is TGTGCCAGCAGCTTGGAACTAGCGGGGAACGACAATGAGCAGTTCTTC. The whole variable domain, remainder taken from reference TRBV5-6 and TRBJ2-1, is DAGVTQSPTHLIKTRGQQVTLRCSPKSGHDTVSWYQQALGQGPQFIFQYYEEEERQRGNFPDRFSGHQFPNYSSELNVNALLLGDSALYLCASSLELAGNDNEQFFGPGTRLTVL.

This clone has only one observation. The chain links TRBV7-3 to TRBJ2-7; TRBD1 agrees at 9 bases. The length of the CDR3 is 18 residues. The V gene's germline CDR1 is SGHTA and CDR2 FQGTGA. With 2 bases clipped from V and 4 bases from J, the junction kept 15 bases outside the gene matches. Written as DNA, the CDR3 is TGTGCCAGCAGCTTACTGTGGCTCTGGGGACAGGGTGAATACGAGCAGTACTTC. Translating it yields CASSLLWLWGQGEYEQYF.

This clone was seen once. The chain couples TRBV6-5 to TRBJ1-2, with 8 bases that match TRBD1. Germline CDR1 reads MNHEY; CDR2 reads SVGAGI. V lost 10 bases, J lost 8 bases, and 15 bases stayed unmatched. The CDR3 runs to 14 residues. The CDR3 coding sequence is TGTGCCACTAACAGAGGGCAGGGGGCTGGCGGCTACACCTTC. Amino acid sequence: CATNRGQGAGGYTF.

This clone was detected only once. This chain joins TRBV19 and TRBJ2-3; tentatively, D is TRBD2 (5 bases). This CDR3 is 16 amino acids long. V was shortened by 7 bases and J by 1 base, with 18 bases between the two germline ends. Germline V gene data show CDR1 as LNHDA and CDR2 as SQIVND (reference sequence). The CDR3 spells CASMASSGSGTDTQYF. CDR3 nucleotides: TGTGCCAGTATGGCCTCCAGCGGATCGGGCACAGATACGCAGTATTTT. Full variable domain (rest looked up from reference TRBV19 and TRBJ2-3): DGGITQSPKYLFRKEGQNVTLSCEQNLNHDAMYWYRQDPGQGLRLIYYSQIVNDFQKGDIAEGYSVSREKKESFPLTVTSAQKNPTAFYLCASMASSGSGTDTQYFGPGTRLTVL.

The CDR3 DNA reads as TGCAGCGTTGGACAGTTCGAAGCTTTCTTT. It translates to CSVGQFEAFF. The rearrangement joins TRBV29-1 to TRBJ1-1, with D possibly matching TRBD1 (5 bases). The length of the CDR3 is 10 residues. Trimming cost V 4 bases and J 8 bases, with 8 bases left between them. Germline V lookup: CDR1 SQVTM, CDR2 ANQGSEA.

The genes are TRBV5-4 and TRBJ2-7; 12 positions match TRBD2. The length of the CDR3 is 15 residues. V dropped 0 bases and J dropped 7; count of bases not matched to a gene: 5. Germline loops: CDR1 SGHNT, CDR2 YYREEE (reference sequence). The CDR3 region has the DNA TGTGCCAGCAGCTTGGGACTAGCGGGAGTTAGGGAGCAGTACTTC. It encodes CASSLGLAGVREQYF.

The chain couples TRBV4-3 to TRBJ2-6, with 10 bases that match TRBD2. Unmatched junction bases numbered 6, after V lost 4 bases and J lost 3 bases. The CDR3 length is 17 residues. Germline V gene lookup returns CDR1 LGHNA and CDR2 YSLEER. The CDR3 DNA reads TGCGCCAGCAGCCGCTGGCTAGCGGGAGTTGGGGCCAACGTCCTGACTTTC. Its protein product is CASSRWLAGVGANVLTF.

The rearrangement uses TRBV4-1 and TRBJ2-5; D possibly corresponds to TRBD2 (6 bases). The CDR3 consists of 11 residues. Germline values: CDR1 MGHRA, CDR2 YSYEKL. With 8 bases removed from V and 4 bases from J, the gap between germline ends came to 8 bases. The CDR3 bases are TGCGCCAGCCGAGCGGGAGAGACCCAGTACTTC. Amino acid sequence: CASRAGETQYF.

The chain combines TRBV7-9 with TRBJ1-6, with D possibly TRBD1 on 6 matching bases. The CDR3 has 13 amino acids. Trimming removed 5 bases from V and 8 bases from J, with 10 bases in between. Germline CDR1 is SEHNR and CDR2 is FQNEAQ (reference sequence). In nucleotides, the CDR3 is TGTGCCAGCAGCACGACAGGTTATTCACCCCTCCACTTT. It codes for CASSTTGYSPLHF.

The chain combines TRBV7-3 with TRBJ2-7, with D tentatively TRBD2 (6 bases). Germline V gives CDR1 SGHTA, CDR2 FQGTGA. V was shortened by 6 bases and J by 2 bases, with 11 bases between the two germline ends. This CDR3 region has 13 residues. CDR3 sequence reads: CASRAGTTYEQYF. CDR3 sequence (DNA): TGTGCCAGCAGGGCGGGAACCACCTACGAGCAGTACTTC.

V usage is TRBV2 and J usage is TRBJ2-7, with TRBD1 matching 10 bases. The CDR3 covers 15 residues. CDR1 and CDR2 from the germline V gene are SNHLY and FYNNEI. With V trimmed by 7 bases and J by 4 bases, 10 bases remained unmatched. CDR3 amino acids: CASTPPGQGYYEQYF. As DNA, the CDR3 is TGTGCCAGCACGCCACCGGGACAGGGGTATTACGAGCAGTACTTC.

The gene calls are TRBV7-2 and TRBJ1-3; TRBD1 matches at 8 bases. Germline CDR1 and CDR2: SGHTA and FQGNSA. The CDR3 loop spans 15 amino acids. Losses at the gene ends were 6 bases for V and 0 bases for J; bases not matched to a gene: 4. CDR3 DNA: TGTGCCAGCAGACCGACAGGGGCCTCTGGAAACACCATATATTTT. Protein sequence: CASRPTGASGNTIYF.

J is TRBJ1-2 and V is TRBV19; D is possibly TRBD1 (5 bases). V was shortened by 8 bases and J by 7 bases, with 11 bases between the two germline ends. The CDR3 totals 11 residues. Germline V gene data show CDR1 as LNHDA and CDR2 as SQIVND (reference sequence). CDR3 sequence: CASGSGGGYTF. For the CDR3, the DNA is TGTGCCAGTGGATCCGGGGGTGGCTACACCTTC.

CDR3 in amino acids: CATSRVAGVGGGELFF. The CDR3 region has the DNA TGTGCCACCAGCAGAGTAGCGGGGGTCGGTGGCGGGGAGCTGTTTTTT. The chain carries TRBV15 and TRBJ2-2; 9 nucleotides agree with TRBD2. CDR1 is LNHNV, CDR2 YYDKDF, per germline (reference sequence). The CDR3 spans 16 residues. J lost 7 bases, V lost 1 base, and 7 bases had no gene match.

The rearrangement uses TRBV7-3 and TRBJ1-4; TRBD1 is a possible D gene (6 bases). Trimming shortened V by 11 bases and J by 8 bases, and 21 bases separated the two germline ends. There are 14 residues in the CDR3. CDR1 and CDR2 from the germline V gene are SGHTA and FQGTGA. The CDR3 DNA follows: TGTGCCTCGCAGACAGACCCCCAGGGGGAAAAACTGTTTTTT. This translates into CASQTDPQGEKLFF.

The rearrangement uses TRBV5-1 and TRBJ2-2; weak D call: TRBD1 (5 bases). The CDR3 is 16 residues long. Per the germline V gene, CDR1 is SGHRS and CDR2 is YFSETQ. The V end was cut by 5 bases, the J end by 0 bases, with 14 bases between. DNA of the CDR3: TGCGCCAGCAGTTACTACAGGAGAACGAACACCGGGGAGCTGTTTTTT. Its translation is CASSYYRRTNTGELFF.